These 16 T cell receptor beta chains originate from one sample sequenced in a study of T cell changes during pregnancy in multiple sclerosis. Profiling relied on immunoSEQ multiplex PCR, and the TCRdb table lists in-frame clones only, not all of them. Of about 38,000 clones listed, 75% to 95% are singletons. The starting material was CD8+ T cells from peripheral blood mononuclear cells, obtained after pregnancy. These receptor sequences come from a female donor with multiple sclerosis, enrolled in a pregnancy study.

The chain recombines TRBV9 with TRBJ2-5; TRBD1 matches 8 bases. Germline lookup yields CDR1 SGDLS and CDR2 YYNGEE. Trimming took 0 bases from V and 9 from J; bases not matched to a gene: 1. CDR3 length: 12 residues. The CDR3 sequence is CASSVGDRPQYF. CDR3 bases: TGTGCCAGCAGCGTAGGGGACAGGCCCCAGTACTTC.

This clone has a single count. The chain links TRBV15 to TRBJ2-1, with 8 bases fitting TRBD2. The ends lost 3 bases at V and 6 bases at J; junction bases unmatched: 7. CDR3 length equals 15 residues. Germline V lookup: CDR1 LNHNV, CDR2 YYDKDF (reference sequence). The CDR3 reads CATSSLPGGGNEQFF. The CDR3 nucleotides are TGTGCCACCAGCAGTCTCCCCGGGGGGGGCAATGAGCAGTTCTTC.

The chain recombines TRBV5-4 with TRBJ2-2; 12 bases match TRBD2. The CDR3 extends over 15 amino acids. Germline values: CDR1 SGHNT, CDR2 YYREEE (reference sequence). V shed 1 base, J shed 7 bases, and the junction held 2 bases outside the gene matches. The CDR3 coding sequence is TGTGCCAGCAGCTTGCTAGCGGGGGGGAGCGGGGAGCTGTTTTTT. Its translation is CASSLLAGGSGELFF.

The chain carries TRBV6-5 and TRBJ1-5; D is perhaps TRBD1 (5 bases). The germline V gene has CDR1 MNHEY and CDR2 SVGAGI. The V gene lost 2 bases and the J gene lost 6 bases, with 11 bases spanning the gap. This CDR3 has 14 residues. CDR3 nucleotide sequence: TGTGCCAGCAGTTACAAGGGGTCCGCTCAGCCCCAGCATTTT. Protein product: CASSYKGSAQPQHF.

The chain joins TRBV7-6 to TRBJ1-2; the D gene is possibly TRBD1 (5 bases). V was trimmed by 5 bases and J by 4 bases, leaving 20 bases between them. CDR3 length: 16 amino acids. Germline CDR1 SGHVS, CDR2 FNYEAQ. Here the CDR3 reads CASSPEWGNSGYGYTF. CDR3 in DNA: TGTGCCAGCAGCCCGGAGTGGGGCAACTCGGGCTATGGCTACACCTTC.

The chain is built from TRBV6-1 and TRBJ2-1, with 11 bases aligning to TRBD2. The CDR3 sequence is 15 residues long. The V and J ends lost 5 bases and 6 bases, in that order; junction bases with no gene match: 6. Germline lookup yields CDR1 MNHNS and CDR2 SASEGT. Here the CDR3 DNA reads TGTGCCAGCAGTCCACTAGCGGGGGAGAGCAATGAGCAGTTCTTC. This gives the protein CASSPLAGESNEQFF.

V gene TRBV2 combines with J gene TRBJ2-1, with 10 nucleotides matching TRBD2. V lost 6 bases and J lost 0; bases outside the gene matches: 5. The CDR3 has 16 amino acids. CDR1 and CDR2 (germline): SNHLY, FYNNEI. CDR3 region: CASRQSSGSSYNEQFF. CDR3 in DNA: TGTGCCAGCAGACAATCTAGCGGGAGCTCCTACAATGAGCAGTTCTTC.

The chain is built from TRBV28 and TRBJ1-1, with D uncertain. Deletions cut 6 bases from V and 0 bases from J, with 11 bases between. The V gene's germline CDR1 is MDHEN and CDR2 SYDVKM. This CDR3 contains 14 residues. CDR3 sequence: CASRGLPLNTEAFF. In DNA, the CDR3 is TGTGCCAGCAGGGGCCTGCCCCTGAACACTGAAGCTTTCTTT.

The CDR3 reads CASSWDGGGKSPLHF. CDR3 nucleotide sequence: TGTGCCAGCAGTTGGGACGGGGGGGGCAAATCACCCCTCCACTTT. This chain connects TRBV27 to TRBJ1-6; possible D gene TRBD1, 6 bases. In germline, CDR1 is MNHEY, CDR2 SMNVEV (reference sequence). The CDR3 spans 15 residues. Trimming shortened V by 4 bases and J by 10 bases, and 17 bases separated the two germline ends.

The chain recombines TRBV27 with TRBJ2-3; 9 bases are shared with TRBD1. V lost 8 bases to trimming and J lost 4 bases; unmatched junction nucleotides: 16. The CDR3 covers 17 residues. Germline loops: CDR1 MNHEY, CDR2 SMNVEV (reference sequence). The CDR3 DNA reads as TGTGCCAGCGGCCTACAAACAGGGGGCATGGACGCAGATACGCAGTATTTT. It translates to CASGLQTGGMDADTQYF.

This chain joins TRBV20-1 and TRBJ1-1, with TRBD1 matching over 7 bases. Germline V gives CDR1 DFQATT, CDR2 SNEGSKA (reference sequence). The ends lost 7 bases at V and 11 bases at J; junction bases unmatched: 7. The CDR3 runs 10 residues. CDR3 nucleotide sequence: TGCAGTGGGCTCGACAGGGACGCTTTCTTT. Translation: CSGLDRDAFF.

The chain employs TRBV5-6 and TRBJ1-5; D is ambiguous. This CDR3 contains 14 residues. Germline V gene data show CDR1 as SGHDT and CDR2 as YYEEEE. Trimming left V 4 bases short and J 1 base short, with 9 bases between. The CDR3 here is CASSPSESNQPQHF. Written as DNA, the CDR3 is TGTGCCAGCAGCCCAAGCGAAAGCAATCAGCCCCAGCATTTT.

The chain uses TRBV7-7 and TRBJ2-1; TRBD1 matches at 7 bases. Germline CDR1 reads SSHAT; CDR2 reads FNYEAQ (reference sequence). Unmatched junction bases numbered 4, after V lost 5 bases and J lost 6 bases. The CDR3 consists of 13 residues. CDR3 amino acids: CASSHHRGNEQFF. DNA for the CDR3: TGTGCCAGCAGCCACCACAGGGGCAATGAGCAGTTCTTC.

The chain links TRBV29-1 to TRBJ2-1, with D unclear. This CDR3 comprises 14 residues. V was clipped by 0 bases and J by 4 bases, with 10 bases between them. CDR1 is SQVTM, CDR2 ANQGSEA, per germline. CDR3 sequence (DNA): TGCAGCGTTGAAGAAGTAGACTCTTACAATGAGCAGTTCTTC. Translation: CSVEEVDSYNEQFF.

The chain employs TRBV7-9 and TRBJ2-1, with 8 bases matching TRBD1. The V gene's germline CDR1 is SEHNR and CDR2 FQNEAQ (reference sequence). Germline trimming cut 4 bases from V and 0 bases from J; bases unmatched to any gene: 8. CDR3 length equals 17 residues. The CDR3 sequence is CASSSSTGASSYNEQFF. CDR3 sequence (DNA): TGTGCCAGCAGCTCGTCGACAGGGGCGAGCTCCTACAATGAGCAGTTCTTC.

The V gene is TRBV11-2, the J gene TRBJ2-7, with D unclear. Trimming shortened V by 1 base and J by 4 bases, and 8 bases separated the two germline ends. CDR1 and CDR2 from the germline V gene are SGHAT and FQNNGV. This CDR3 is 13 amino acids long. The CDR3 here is CASSLGVAYEQYF. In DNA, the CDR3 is TGTGCCAGCAGCTTAGGAGTCGCATACGAGCAGTACTTC.